A single sample gave rise to the 22 T cell receptor beta chains below, sequenced in a study of blood T cell repertoires in COVID-19. TCRdb's copy holds only in-frame clones and misses some; the assay was immunoSEQ multiplex PCR. Of about 190,000 clones in the sample, around 91% were seen once. Material: peripheral blood. The receptors stem from a man over 45 with acute or convalescent COVID-19.

This clone appeared a single time. This sequence joins TRBV5-1 and TRBJ2-3; TRBD1 aligns across 8 bases. CDR1 is SGHRS, CDR2 YFSETQ, per germline. Trimming at V came to 0 bases and at J to 2 bases, leaving 2 bases not matched to a gene. This CDR3 is built from 15 residues. The DNA of the CDR3 is TGCGCCAGCAGCTTGGGGGACAGGACCACAGATACGCAGTATTTT. The encoded protein is CASSLGDRTTDTQYF.

This chain joins TRBV24-1 and TRBJ2-5; 10 bases are shared with TRBD1. The CDR3 has 15 residues. The germline V gene encodes CDR1 KGHDR and CDR2 SFDVKD. V shed 4 bases, J shed 5 bases, and the junction held 6 bases outside the gene matches. CDR3 region: CATSEPGQGRETQYF. CDR3 bases: TGTGCCACCAGTGAACCGGGACAGGGGAGGGAGACCCAGTACTTC.

The chain couples TRBV3-1 (or the pseudogene TRBV3-2) to TRBJ2-6, with 11 bases identical to TRBD2. This CDR3 has 17 residues. Trimming removed 3 bases from V and 4 bases from J; junction bases left unmatched: 5. CDR1 is LGHDT and CDR2 is YNNKEL in the germline V gene (reference sequence). CDR3 residues: CASSQTSGISGANVLTF. The CDR3 DNA follows: TGTGCCAGCAGCCAGACTAGCGGGATTTCCGGGGCCAACGTCCTGACTTTC.

This clone was observed a few times. The chain has TRBV5-1 and TRBJ2-1; TRBD2 matches 9 bases. V lost 5 bases, J lost 6 bases, and 9 bases stayed unmatched. The CDR3 totals 15 residues. CDR1 SGHRS and CDR2 YFSETQ come from the germline V gene. The CDR3, as DNA: TGCGCCAGCAGGCGGGGGGGCAACAGGGCCAATGAGCAGTTCTTC. Encoded protein: CASRRGGNRANEQFF.

The chain recombines TRBV27 with TRBJ1-5, with 8 bases identical to TRBD1. Per germline, CDR1 MNHEY and CDR2 SMNVEV (reference sequence). The CDR3 length is 16 residues. The J segment lost 2 bases and the V segment lost 0 bases, leaving 3 bases of the junction unmatched. CDR3 amino acids: CASSLSVTGGNQPQHF. The CDR3 nucleotides are TGTGCCAGCAGTTTATCCGTGACAGGGGGCAATCAGCCCCAGCATTTT.

This clone has just a few counts. The chain uses TRBV3-1 (or the pseudogene TRBV3-2) and TRBJ1-6; D call uncertain. The V end was cut by 0 bases, the J end by 7 bases, with 7 bases between. CDR1 LGHDT and CDR2 YNNKEL come from the germline V gene (reference sequence). This CDR3 contains 14 residues. CDR3 in amino acids: CASSQEGWNSPLHF. Written as DNA, the CDR3 is TGTGCCAGCAGCCAAGAGGGCTGGAATTCACCCCTCCACTTT.

The chain uses TRBV28 and TRBJ2-3; no firm D call. This CDR3 contains 15 residues. V was pared by 2 bases and J by 3 bases, with 12 bases between. The V gene's germline CDR1 is MDHEN and CDR2 SYDVKM. The CDR3 reads CASSLPQDKTDTQYF. The CDR3 DNA is TGTGCCAGCAGTTTACCTCAGGATAAAACAGATACGCAGTATTTT.

This clone was seen only once. The CDR3 DNA sequence: TGTGCCAGCAGCGCATCTCAGGGGTTTATGAACACTGAAGCTTTCTTT. Its translation: CASSASQGFMNTEAFF. V usage is TRBV9 and J usage is TRBJ1-1, with a possible D match to TRBD1 (6 bases). Trimming shortened V by 3 bases and J by 0 bases, and 15 bases separated the two germline ends. The CDR3 covers 16 residues. In germline, CDR1 is SGDLS, CDR2 YYNGEE.

The chain recombines TRBV19 with TRBJ2-7; D is possibly TRBD1 (5 bases). Trimming left V 3 bases short and J 3 bases short, with 9 bases between. CDR3 size: 13 residues. Germline V CDR1 and CDR2: LNHDA, SQIVND (reference sequence). CDR3 DNA: TGTGCCAGTAGTATTGTTGACAGCTACGAGCAGTACGTC. Translating it yields CASSIVDSYEQYV.

This rearrangement joins TRBV15 to TRBJ1-1; perhaps TRBD1 as D (6 bases). The CDR3 loop spans 13 amino acids. Germline CDR1 and CDR2: LNHNV and YYDKDF (reference sequence). V dropped 3 bases and J dropped 2 bases, with 7 bases sitting between them. The CDR3 loop is CATSRGQNTEAFF. The CDR3 DNA is TGTGCCACCAGCAGGGGACAAAACACTGAAGCTTTCTTT. Full variable domain (outside the CDR3, taken from reference TRBV15 and TRBJ1-1): DAMVIQNPRYQVTQFGKPVTLSCSQTLNHNVMYWYQQKSSQAPKLLFHYYDKDFNNEADTPDNFQSRRPNTSFCFLDIRSPGLGDTAMYLCATSRGQNTEAFFGQGTRLTVV.

The chain has TRBV30 and TRBJ1-1, with D maybe TRBD1 (6 bases). The CDR3 has 12 amino acids. Per the germline V gene, CDR1 is GTSNPN and CDR2 is SVGIG (reference sequence). The V end was cut by 8 bases, the J end by 10 bases, with 20 bases between. The CDR3 loop reads CAGSQGMLGAFF. The DNA of the CDR3 is TGTGCCGGATCACAGGGAATGTTGGGAGCTTTCTTT.

The rearrangement links TRBV28 to TRBJ1-5; 9 bases are shared with TRBD1. V lost 2 bases and J lost 6; bases outside the gene matches: 8. CDR1 is MDHEN and CDR2 is SYDVKM in the germline V gene. The CDR3 has 16 amino acids. CDR3 sequence: CASSLPGTGTFQPQHF. CDR3 bases: TGTGCCAGCAGTTTACCCGGGACAGGGACTTTTCAGCCCCAGCATTTT.

This sequence joins TRBV7-6 and TRBJ2-2; TRBD2 matches at 12 bases. The CDR3 has 16 residues. Per germline, CDR1 SGHVS and CDR2 FNYEAQ. After removal of 5 bases from V and 4 bases from J, the junction contained 5 bases not matched to a gene. The CDR3 nucleotides read TGTGCCAGCAGCCAGACTAGCGGGAGCGTCACCGGGGAGCTGTTTTTT. Its protein is CASSQTSGSVTGELFF.

The V gene is TRBV19, the J gene TRBJ2-2; the D is unclear. V was cut by 1 base and J by 4 bases, with 7 bases left in between. Per germline, CDR1 LNHDA and CDR2 SQIVND (reference sequence). The CDR3 is 14 amino acids. DNA of the CDR3: TGTGCCAGTAGTATAGGGCAGTTCACCGGGGAGCTGTTTTTT. Residues: CASSIGQFTGELFF.

The chain recombines TRBV7-2 with TRBJ1-2; D is ambiguous. Trimming stripped 1 base from V and 5 bases from J, with 17 bases between. Germline values: CDR1 SGHTA, CDR2 FQGNSA. The CDR3 length is 16 residues. The CDR3 here is CASSLEEGWGLYGYTF. CDR3 coding DNA: TGTGCCAGCAGCTTAGAGGAGGGTTGGGGTTTGTATGGCTACACCTTC.

V is TRBV4-1 and J is TRBJ1-2; 8 nucleotides agree with TRBD1. The CDR3 runs to 16 residues. The V gene's germline CDR1 is MGHRA and CDR2 YSYEKL. Unmatched junction bases numbered 12, after V lost 3 bases and J lost 6 bases. The CDR3 region is CASSHRQGTTVNGYTF. DNA for the CDR3: TGCGCCAGCAGCCACAGACAGGGGACGACAGTAAATGGCTACACCTTC.

This chain uses TRBV7-9 with TRBJ1-6; D is undetermined. The CDR3 length is 14 residues. The germline V gene has CDR1 SEHNR and CDR2 FQNEAQ (reference sequence). Trimming removed 4 bases from V and 7 bases from J, with 11 bases in between. The CDR3 here is CASSSEGGNSPLHF. As DNA, the CDR3 is TGTGCCAGCAGCTCGGAGGGCGGAAATTCACCCCTCCACTTT.

The V call is TRBV7-2, the J call TRBJ2-7; D perhaps matches TRBD1 (6 bases). Per germline, CDR1 SGHTA and CDR2 FQGNSA. This CDR3 contains 13 residues. Trimming removed 5 bases from V and 3 bases from J, with 11 bases in between. In DNA form, the CDR3 reads TGTGCCAGCAGCCTCGACAGGCTCTACGAGCAGTACGTC. It is translated as CASSLDRLYEQYV.

The chain combines TRBV24-1 with TRBJ2-3, with D perhaps TRBD2 (7 bases). The CDR3 sequence is 14 residues long. The V and J ends lost 9 bases and 4 bases respectively, with 16 bases between them. The germline V gene has CDR1 KGHDR and CDR2 SFDVKD. This chain's CDR3 is CATDEGGGADTQYF. CDR3 in DNA: TGTGCCACCGATGAGGGGGGGGGTGCAGATACGCAGTATTTT.

V usage is TRBV28 and J usage is TRBJ1-5; possibly TRBD1 for D (6 bases). V shed 6 bases and J shed 2 bases, with 14 bases lying between them. This CDR3 contains 15 residues. The germline gives CDR1 MDHEN, CDR2 SYDVKM. The CDR3 DNA follows: TGTGCCAGCAGCCTACAGGGAGGGGGCAATCAGCCCCAGCATTTT. Amino acids: CASSLQGGGNQPQHF.

The gene calls are TRBV12-3 or TRBV12-4 and TRBJ2-5; D is ambiguous. V was trimmed by 5 bases and J by 2 bases, leaving 9 bases between them. The CDR3 has 13 residues. CDR3 DNA sequence: TGTGCCAGCAGTGAACAGCTTCAAGAGACCCAGTACTTC. Its translation is CASSEQLQETQYF.

The V and J genes are TRBV2 and TRBJ1-1; D remains ambiguous. The V gene's germline CDR1 is SNHLY and CDR2 FYNNEI. The ends were cut back, 4 bases at V and 0 bases at J, with 6 bases in the middle. CDR3 length: 13 residues. CDR3: CASSVVVNTEAFF. In nucleotides, the CDR3 is TGTGCCAGCAGTGTAGTGGTGAACACTGAAGCTTTCTTT.